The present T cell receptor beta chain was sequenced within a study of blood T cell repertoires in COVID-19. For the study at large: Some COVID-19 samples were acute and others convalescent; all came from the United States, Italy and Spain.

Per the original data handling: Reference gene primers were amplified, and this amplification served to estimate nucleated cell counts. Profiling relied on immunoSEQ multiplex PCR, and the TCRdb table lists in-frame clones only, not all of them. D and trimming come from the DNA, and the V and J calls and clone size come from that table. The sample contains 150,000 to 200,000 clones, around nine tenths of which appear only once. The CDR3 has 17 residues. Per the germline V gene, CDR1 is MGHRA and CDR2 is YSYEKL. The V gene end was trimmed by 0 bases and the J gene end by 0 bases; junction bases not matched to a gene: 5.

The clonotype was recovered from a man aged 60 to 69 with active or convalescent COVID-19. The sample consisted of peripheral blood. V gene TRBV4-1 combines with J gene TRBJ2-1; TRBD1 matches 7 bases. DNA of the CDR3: TGCGCCAGCAGCCAAGATCAGTCAGGGGGCTCCTACAATGAGCAGTTCTTC. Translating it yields CASSQDQSGGSYNEQFF.